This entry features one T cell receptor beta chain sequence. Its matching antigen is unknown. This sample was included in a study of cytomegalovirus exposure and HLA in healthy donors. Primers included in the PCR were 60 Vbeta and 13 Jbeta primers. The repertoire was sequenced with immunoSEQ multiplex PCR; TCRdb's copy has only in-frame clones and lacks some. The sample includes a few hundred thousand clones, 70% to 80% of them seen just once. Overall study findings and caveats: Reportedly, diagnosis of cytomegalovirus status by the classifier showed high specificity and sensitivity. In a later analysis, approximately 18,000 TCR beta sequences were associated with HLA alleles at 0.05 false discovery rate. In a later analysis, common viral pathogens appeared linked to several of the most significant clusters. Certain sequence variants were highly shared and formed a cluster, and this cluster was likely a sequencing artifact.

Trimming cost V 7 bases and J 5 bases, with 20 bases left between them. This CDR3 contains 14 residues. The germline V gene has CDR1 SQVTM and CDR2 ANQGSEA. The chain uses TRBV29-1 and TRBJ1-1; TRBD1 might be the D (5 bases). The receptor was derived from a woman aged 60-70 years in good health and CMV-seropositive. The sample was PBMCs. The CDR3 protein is CSARSSWGWTEAFF. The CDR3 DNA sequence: TGCAGCGCCCGGTCTTCTTGGGGCTGGACTGAAGCTTTCTTT.